These 30 T cell receptor beta chains were all obtained from the same sample, sequenced in a study of T-cell memory formation after mild COVID-19. MiXCR, applied by TCRdb to the 5' RACE reads, yields one record per CDR3 protein. The top ten clones hold approximately 25% of a sample with hundreds of thousands of distinct CDR3 sequences, around 16% of them seen once. The sequenced material came from PBMCs or a T cell subset sorted from them (not recorded which). All receptors derive from a man aged 18 to 30 who had mild COVID-19 (a few samples of this study predate the infection). Cell type and time point are not known.

The table lists this clonotype with many counts. V and J are TRBV7-2 and TRBJ1-1; D is perhaps TRBD1 (6 bases). V was cut by 5 bases and J by 3 bases, with 13 bases left in between. The CDR3 length is 14 residues. CDR1 and CDR2 from the germline V gene are SGHTA and FQGNSA. Written as DNA, the CDR3 is TGTGCCAGCAGCAAACCGGGACAATACACTGAAGCTTTCTTT. Translated: CASSKPGQYTEAFF.

The chain uses TRBV5-1 and TRBJ2-7, with TRBD1 identical over 9 bases. This CDR3 comprises 15 residues. Trimming at V came to 7 bases and at J to 6 bases, leaving 14 bases not matched to a gene. Germline V CDR1 and CDR2: SGHRS, YFSETQ. In nucleotides, the CDR3 is TGCGCCAGCCGACTGTCCGGGACAGGGTTTTCCGAGCAGTACTTC. It is translated as CASRLSGTGFSEQYF.

The CDR3 nucleotides read TGTGCCAGCAGCTTGGAAGACGACTACGAGCAGTACGTC. Translating it yields CASSLEDDYEQYV. The V call is TRBV5-5, the J call TRBJ2-7; D gene unclear. CDR1 SGHKS and CDR2 YYEKEE come from the germline V gene (reference sequence). The CDR3 sequence is 13 residues long. V lost 0 bases, J lost 3 bases, and 7 bases lay in between.

This clonotype was detected ten times or more. V usage is TRBV10-2 and J usage is TRBJ2-4; D is unresolved. The V and J ends lost 8 bases and 1 base respectively, with 9 bases between them. Germline CDR1 reads WSHSY; CDR2 reads SAAADI. CDR3 size: 13 residues. The CDR3 loop reads CASRVGAKNIQYF. For the CDR3, the DNA is TGCGCCAGCCGGGTGGGGGCCAAAAACATTCAGTACTTC.

The genes are TRBV6-5 and TRBJ2-3; D is unclear. Germline CDR1 MNHEY, CDR2 SVGAGI. This CDR3 has 15 amino acids. Deletions cut 0 bases from V and 3 bases from J, with 10 bases between. The CDR3: CASSYSTAATDTQYF. The DNA of the CDR3 is TGTGCCAGCAGTTACTCGACGGCGGCTACAGATACGCAGTATTTT.

This clonotype was seen repeatedly, ten times or more. V usage is TRBV3-1 and J usage is TRBJ1-2, with no clear D. Germline lookup yields CDR1 LGHDT and CDR2 YNNKEL (reference sequence). The V gene lost 3 bases and the J gene lost 8 bases, with 10 bases spanning the gap. The CDR3 loop spans 12 amino acids. The CDR3 nucleotides read TGTGCCAGCAGCCAGGGGAATGGCGGCTACACCTTC. Protein sequence: CASSQGNGGYTF.

The chain couples TRBV3-1 to TRBJ2-1, with D perhaps TRBD2 (6 bases). V shed 1 base and J shed 6 bases, with 16 bases lying between them. Germline values: CDR1 LGHDT, CDR2 YNNKEL (reference sequence). This CDR3 spans 16 amino acids. In DNA, the CDR3 is TGTGCCAGCAGCCAAGGGGAGGACACGGGGACCAATGAGCAGTTCTTC. The encoded protein is CASSQGEDTGTNEQFF.

The table lists this clonotype with a few counts. This chain links TRBV4-1 with TRBJ2-7; 12 bases are shared with TRBD2. The germline V gene encodes CDR1 MGHRA and CDR2 YSYEKL. J was trimmed by 2 bases and V by 1 base; bases with no gene match: 6. CDR3 length equals 17 residues. The CDR3 nucleotides read TGCGCCAGCAGCCAAGGGGCTAGCGGGGGGGCCACCTACGAGCAGTACTTC. Its protein product is CASSQGASGGATYEQYF.

This clonotype was counted only a few times. The V and J genes are TRBV3-1 and TRBJ2-1; 10 bases match TRBD2. V was clipped by 6 bases and J by 7 bases; unmatched bases: 6. The CDR3 runs to 14 residues. Germline CDR1 is LGHDT and CDR2 is YNNKEL (reference sequence). CDR3 nucleotides: TGTGCCAGCAGACTAGCGGGGCCGGGGAATGAGCAGTTCTTC. This codes for CASRLAGPGNEQFF.

This clonotype was seen a handful of times. V usage is TRBV5-1 and J usage is TRBJ1-1; 10 nucleotides align to TRBD1. The germline V gene encodes CDR1 SGHRS and CDR2 YFSETQ. After removal of 5 bases from V and 5 bases from J, the junction contained 6 bases not matched to a gene. The CDR3 runs to 14 residues. The CDR3 sequence is CASRADRGLTEAFF. CDR3 sequence (DNA): TGCGCCAGCAGAGCTGACAGGGGGCTAACTGAAGCTTTCTTT.

The rearrangement joins TRBV4-1 to TRBJ1-4, with D tentatively TRBD1 (5 bases). The germline gives CDR1 MGHRA, CDR2 YSYEKL. V was trimmed by 0 bases and J by 13 bases, leaving 9 bases between them. The CDR3 has 12 residues. Written as DNA, the CDR3 is TGCGCCAGCAGCCAAGAAGGAGGGACACTGTTTTTT. Amino acids: CASSQEGGTLFF.

The rearrangement joins TRBV7-2 to TRBJ1-2; D is unresolved. From germline, CDR1 is SGHTA and CDR2 FQGNSA. This CDR3 is built from 13 residues. V was pared by 6 bases and J by 4 bases, with 12 bases between. The CDR3 DNA reads as TGTGCCAGCAGTTCAAATCAGATCTATGGCTACACCTTC. Amino acid sequence: CASSSNQIYGYTF.

This clonotype was counted a few times. V is TRBV30 and J is TRBJ2-1; TRBD2 matches at 10 bases. Germline V gene data show CDR1 as GTSNPN and CDR2 as SVGIG (reference sequence). This CDR3 has 17 residues. The junction had 13 bases not matched to a gene; V was cut back by 2 bases and J by 6 bases. CDR3 in amino acids: CAWSPLAGANWRNEQFF. In DNA, the CDR3 is TGTGCCTGGAGTCCCCTAGCGGGGGCCAACTGGCGCAATGAGCAGTTCTTC.

The chain uses TRBV4-3 and TRBJ2-2; D is tentatively TRBD1 or TRBD2 (6 bases each). Germline-derived CDR1 and CDR2 are LGHNA and YSLEER. The CDR3 totals 16 residues. Trimming took 1 base from V and 6 from J, leaving 15 bases between them. Here the CDR3 reads CASSQGTTGTAGELFF. CDR3 DNA: TGCGCCAGCAGCCAAGGGACTACAGGGACGGCCGGGGAGCTGTTTTTT.

This clonotype was counted a few times. The chain is built from TRBV12-3 or TRBV12-4 and TRBJ1-1, with D possibly being TRBD1 (5 bases). The CDR3 runs to 15 residues. Trimming shortened V by 4 bases and J by 4 bases, and 16 bases separated the two germline ends. CDR3: CASSWLGGVPTEAFF. The CDR3 DNA follows: TGTGCCAGCAGTTGGTTGGGGGGGGTCCCCACTGAAGCTTTCTTT.

This clonotype was observed a handful of times. The V call is TRBV20-1, the J call TRBJ2-7, with D unclear. Germline values: CDR1 DFQATT, CDR2 SNEGSKA (reference sequence). CDR3 size: 11 residues. V was trimmed by 8 bases and J by 6 bases, leaving 14 bases between them. The CDR3 loop is CSLHEGPEQYV. The CDR3 DNA sequence: TGCAGTCTTCACGAAGGACCCGAGCAGTACGTC.

This clonotype was seen many times. CDR3 sequence reads: CASSLAGGFYNEQFF. CDR3 DNA: TGTGCCAGCAGCTTAGCGGGGGGCTTCTACAATGAGCAGTTCTTC. The chain recombines TRBV7-3 with TRBJ2-1, with 8 nucleotides matching TRBD2. Germline CDR1 and CDR2: SGHTA and FQGTGA. This CDR3 comprises 15 residues. V gave up 2 bases and J gave up 3 bases; unmatched junction bases: 3.

The chain employs TRBV7-2 and TRBJ1-5, with D tentatively TRBD1 (5 bases). The V and J ends lost 2 bases and 7 bases respectively, with 12 bases between them. Germline CDR1 and CDR2: SGHTA and FQGNSA. CDR3 length: 14 amino acids. The CDR3 here is CASSLHGGEQPQHF. The DNA of the CDR3 is TGTGCCAGCAGCTTACACGGGGGTGAACAGCCCCAGCATTTT.

V is TRBV19 and J is TRBJ2-3, with D perhaps TRBD2 (6 bases). Trimming took 5 bases from V and 2 from J, leaving 17 bases between them. Germline lookup yields CDR1 LNHDA and CDR2 SQIVND (reference sequence). CDR3 length: 16 amino acids. In nucleotides, the CDR3 is TGTGCCAGTAGTTTCGGGAGCCCCAGAATCACAGATACGCAGTATTTT. It is translated as CASSFGSPRITDTQYF.

This clonotype occurred many times. The rearrangement uses TRBV7-3 and TRBJ2-2; TRBD1 matches 9 bases. CDR3 length: 14 residues. In germline, CDR1 is SGHTA, CDR2 FQGTGA. The junction had 1 base not matched to a gene; V was cut back by 5 bases and J by 3 bases. This CDR3 is CASSRTGDTGELFF. The CDR3 DNA follows: TGTGCCAGCAGCCGGACAGGGGACACCGGGGAGCTGTTTTTT.

This chain uses TRBV7-9 with TRBJ2-1; 12 bases match TRBD2. Germline V gives CDR1 SEHNR, CDR2 FQNEAQ (reference sequence). The junction had 13 bases not matched to a gene; V was cut back by 5 bases and J by 8 bases. CDR3 length equals 17 residues. The CDR3 loop is CASSPTWLAGGKDEQFF. The DNA of the CDR3 is TGTGCCAGCAGCCCTACTTGGCTAGCGGGGGGGAAGGATGAGCAGTTCTTC.

V and J are TRBV4-2 and TRBJ2-2; weak D call: TRBD2 (6 bases). The CDR3 length is 15 residues. CDR1 is LGHNA and CDR2 is YNFKEQ in the germline V gene. Trimming cost V 7 bases and J 2 bases, with 14 bases left between them. In DNA, the CDR3 is TGTGCCAGCACTGCGGGACTCTTAAACACCGGGGAGCTGTTTTTT. Protein sequence: CASTAGLLNTGELFF.

This chain uses TRBV12-3 or TRBV12-4 with TRBJ1-1; maybe TRBD1 (6 bases). V was shortened by 3 bases and J by 4 bases, with 24 bases between the two germline ends. This CDR3 region has 18 residues. CDR3 sequence (DNA): TGTGCCAGCAGTTTGGCTCTGAGGCAGGGTGACAGGACCACTGAAGCTTTCTTT. It codes for CASSLALRQGDRTTEAFF.

The V gene is TRBV7-2, the J gene TRBJ1-5; no clear D. V was pared by 4 bases and J by 6 bases, with 16 bases between. This CDR3 spans 15 amino acids. Germline V gene sequence: CDR1 SGHTA, CDR2 FQGNSA. The DNA of the CDR3 is TGTGCCAGCAGCTCCGGGCCAATGGCGCGTCAGCCCCAGCATTTT. It is translated as CASSSGPMARQPQHF.

V is TRBV6-2 or TRBV6-3 and J is TRBJ1-2; D call uncertain. Trimming pared 7 bases from V and 4 bases from J, leaving 25 bases between. The CDR3 sequence is 17 residues long. Germline CDR1 is MNHEY and CDR2 is SVGEGT. The CDR3 bases are TGTGCCAGCAATGAATTTTCCGTGTCCGGTCGGGCCTATGGCTACACCTTC. Amino acid sequence: CASNEFSVSGRAYGYTF.

The V and J genes are TRBV6-1 and TRBJ1-2; D ambiguous. The ends were cut back, 4 bases at V and 5 bases at J, with 11 bases in the middle. The CDR3 runs 13 residues. Looked up from germline, CDR1 is MNHNS and CDR2 is SASEGT. CDR3 amino acids: CASSGGHQYGYTF. CDR3 nucleotide sequence: TGTGCCAGCAGTGGGGGTCATCAATATGGCTACACCTTC.

V and J are TRBV4-2 and TRBJ2-7; tentative D call: TRBD1 (6 bases). The CDR3 is made up of 14 amino acids. V was trimmed by 3 bases and J by 5 bases, leaving 14 bases between them. The V gene's germline CDR1 is LGHNA and CDR2 YNFKEQ. CDR3 nucleotide sequence: TGTGCCAGCAGCCACCCAGGGGTAGGGGACGAGCAGTACGTC. Protein sequence: CASSHPGVGDEQYV.

The J gene is TRBJ2-1, the V gene TRBV4-1, with D possibly being TRBD1 or TRBD2 (5 bases each). Between the trimmed V and J ends, which lost 0 bases and 6 bases, there was a span of 12 bases. Germline CDR1 and CDR2: MGHRA and YSYEKL. This CDR3 comprises 15 residues. The CDR3 DNA follows: TGCGCCAGCAGCCAAGATCCGGGGCCCAGCAATGAGCAGTTCTTC. It specifies CASSQDPGPSNEQFF.

The chain is built from TRBV7-9 and TRBJ2-1; 7 bases are a match to TRBD2. CDR1 and CDR2 (germline): SEHNR, FQNEAQ (reference sequence). The junction had 7 bases not matched to a gene; V was cut back by 5 bases and J by 0 bases. The CDR3 has 16 amino acids. CDR3 DNA sequence: TGTGCCAGCAGCCCACCCCGGGGGGACTCCTACAATGAGCAGTTCTTC. Residues: CASSPPRGDSYNEQFF. The full variable domain, rest sourced from reference TRBV7-9 and TRBJ2-1, is DTGVSQNPRHKITKRGQNVTFRCDPISEHNRLYWYRQTLGQGPEFLTYFQNEAQLEKSRLLSDRFSAERPKGSFSTLEIQRTEQGDSAMYLCASSPPRGDSYNEQFFGPGTRLTVL.

The chain employs TRBV14 and TRBJ2-5; D may be TRBD1 (5 bases). Germline CDR1 and CDR2: SGHDN and FVKESK. CDR3 length: 11 amino acids. Trimming shortened V by 6 bases and J by 8 bases, and 10 bases separated the two germline ends. CDR3 in amino acids: CASRRQYTQYF. For the CDR3, the DNA is TGTGCCAGCAGAAGACAGTACACCCAGTACTTC.